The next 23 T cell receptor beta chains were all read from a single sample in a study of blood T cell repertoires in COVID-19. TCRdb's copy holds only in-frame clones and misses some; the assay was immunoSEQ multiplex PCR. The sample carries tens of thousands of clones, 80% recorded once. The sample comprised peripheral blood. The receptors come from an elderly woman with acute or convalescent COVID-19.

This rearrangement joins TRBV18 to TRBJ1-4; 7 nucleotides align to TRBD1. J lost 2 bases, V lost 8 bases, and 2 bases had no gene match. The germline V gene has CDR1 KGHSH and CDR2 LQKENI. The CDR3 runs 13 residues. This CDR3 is CASQTGTNEKLFF. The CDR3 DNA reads TGTGCCAGCCAGACAGGGACTAATGAAAAACTGTTTTTT.

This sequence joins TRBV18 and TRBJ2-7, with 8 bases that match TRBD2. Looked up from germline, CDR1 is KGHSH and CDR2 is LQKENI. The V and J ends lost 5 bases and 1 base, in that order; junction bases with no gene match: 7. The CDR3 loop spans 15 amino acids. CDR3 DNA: TGTGCCAGCTCAAGCGGTGGACTAGCTTCCTACGAGCAGTACTTC. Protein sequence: CASSSGGLASYEQYF.

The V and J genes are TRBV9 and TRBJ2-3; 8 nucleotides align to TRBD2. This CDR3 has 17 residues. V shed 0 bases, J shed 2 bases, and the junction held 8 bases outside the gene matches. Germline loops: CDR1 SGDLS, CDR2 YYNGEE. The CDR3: CASSVVDPGGYTDTQYF. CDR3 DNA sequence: TGTGCCAGCAGCGTAGTTGATCCGGGAGGGTACACAGATACGCAGTATTTT.

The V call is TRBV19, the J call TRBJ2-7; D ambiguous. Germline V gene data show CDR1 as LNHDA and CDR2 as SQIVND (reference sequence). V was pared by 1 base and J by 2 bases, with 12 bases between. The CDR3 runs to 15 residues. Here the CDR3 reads CASSIAYGYPYEQYF. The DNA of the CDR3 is TGTGCCAGTAGTATAGCCTACGGTTACCCCTACGAGCAGTACTTC. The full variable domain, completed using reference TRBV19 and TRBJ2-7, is DGGITQSPKYLFRKEGQNVTLSCEQNLNHDAMYWYRQDPGQGLRLIYYSQIVNDFQKGDIAEGYSVSREKKESFPLTVTSAQKNPTAFYLCASSIAYGYPYEQYFGPGTRLTVT.

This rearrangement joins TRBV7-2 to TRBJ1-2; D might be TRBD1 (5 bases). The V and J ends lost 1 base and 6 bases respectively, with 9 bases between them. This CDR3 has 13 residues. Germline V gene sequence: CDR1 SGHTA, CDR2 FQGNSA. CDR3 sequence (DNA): TGTGCCAGCAGCTTAGAACAGGTTGATGGCTACACCTTC. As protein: CASSLEQVDGYTF.

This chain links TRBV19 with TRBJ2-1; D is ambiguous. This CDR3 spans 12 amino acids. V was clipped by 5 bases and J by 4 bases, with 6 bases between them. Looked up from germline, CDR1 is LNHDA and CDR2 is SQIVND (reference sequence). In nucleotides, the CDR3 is TGTGCCAGTAGTCGAGCGTACAATGAGCAGTTCTTC. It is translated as CASSRAYNEQFF.

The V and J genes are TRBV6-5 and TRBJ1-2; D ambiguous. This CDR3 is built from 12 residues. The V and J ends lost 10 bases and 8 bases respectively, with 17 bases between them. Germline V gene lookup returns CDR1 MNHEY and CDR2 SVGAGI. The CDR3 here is CATRRVAGGYTF. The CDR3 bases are TGTGCCACCCGTCGGGTGGCGGGAGGCTACACCTTC.

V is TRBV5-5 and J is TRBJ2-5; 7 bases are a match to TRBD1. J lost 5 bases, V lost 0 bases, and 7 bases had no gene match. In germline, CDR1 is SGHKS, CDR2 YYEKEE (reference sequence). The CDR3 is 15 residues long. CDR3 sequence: CASSLENGRGETQYF. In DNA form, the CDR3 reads TGTGCCAGCAGCTTGGAGAACGGCAGGGGGGAGACCCAGTACTTC. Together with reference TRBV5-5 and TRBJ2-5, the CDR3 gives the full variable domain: DAGVTQSPTHLIKTRGQQVTLRCSPISGHKSVSWYQQVLGQGPQFIFQYYEKEERGRGNFPDRFSARQFPNYSSELNVNALLLGDSALYLCASSLENGRGETQYFGPGTRLLVL.

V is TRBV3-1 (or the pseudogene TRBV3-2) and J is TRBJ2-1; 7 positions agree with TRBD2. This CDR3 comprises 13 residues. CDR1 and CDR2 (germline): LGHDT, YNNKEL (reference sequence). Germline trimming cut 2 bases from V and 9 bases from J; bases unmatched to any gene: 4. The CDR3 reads CASSQQLAIEQFF. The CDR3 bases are TGTGCCAGCAGCCAACAACTAGCGATTGAGCAGTTCTTC.

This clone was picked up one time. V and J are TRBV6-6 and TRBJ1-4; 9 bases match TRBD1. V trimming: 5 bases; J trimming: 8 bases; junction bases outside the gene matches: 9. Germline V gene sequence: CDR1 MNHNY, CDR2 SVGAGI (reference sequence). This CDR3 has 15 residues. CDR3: CASSDPGQGGEKLFF. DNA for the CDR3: TGTGCCAGCAGTGATCCGGGACAGGGAGGAGAAAAACTGTTTTTT.

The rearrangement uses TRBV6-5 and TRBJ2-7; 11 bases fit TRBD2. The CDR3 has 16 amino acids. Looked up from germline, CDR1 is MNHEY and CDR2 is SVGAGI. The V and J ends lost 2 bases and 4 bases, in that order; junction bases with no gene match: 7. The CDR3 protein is CASSYTRLAGSYEQYF. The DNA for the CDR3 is TGTGCCAGCAGTTACACCAGACTAGCGGGGTCGTACGAGCAGTACTTC.

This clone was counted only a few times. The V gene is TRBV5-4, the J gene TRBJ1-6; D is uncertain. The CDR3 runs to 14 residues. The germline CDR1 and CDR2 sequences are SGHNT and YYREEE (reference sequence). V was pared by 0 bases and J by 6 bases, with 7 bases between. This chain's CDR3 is CASSLDRFNSPLHF. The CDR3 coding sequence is TGTGCCAGCAGCTTGGACAGATTTAATTCACCCCTCCACTTT.

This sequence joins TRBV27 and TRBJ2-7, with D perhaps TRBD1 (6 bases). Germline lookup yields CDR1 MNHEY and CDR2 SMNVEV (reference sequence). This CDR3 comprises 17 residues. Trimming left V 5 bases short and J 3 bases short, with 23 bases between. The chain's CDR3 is CASSRASPGQRIYEQYF. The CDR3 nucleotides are TGTGCCAGCAGTCGCGCCTCACCGGGACAACGGATCTACGAGCAGTACTTC.

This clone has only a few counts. The CDR3 reads CASSEARGLYGYTF. The CDR3, as DNA: TGTGCCAGCAGTGAAGCAAGAGGGTTGTATGGCTACACCTTC. The gene calls are TRBV2 and TRBJ1-2; D gene uncertain. CDR1 is SNHLY and CDR2 is FYNNEI in the germline V gene. There are 14 residues in the CDR3. Trimming took 0 bases from V and 5 from J, leaving 10 bases between them.

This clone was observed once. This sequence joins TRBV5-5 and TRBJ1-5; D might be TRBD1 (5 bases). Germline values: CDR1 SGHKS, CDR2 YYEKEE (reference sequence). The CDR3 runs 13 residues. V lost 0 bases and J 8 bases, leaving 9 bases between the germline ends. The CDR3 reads CASSLGGGEPQHF. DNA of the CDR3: TGTGCCAGCAGCTTGGGCGGGGGTGAGCCCCAGCATTTT. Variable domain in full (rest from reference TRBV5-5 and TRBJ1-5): DAGVTQSPTHLIKTRGQQVTLRCSPISGHKSVSWYQQVLGQGPQFIFQYYEKEERGRGNFPDRFSARQFPNYSSELNVNALLLGDSALYLCASSLGGGEPQHFGDGTRLSIL.

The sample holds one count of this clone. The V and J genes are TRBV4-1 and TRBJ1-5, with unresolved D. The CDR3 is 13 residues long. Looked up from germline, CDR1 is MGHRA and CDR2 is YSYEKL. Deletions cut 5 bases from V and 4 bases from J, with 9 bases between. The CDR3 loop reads CASSRSVNQPQHF. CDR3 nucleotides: TGCGCCAGCAGCAGAAGCGTTAATCAGCCCCAGCATTTT.

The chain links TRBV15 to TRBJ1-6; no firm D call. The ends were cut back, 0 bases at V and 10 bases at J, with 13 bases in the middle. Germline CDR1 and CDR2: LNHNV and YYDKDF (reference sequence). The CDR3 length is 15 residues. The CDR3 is CATSRDNAPGSPLHF. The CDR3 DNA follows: TGTGCCACCAGCAGAGACAACGCCCCGGGGTCACCCCTCCACTTT.

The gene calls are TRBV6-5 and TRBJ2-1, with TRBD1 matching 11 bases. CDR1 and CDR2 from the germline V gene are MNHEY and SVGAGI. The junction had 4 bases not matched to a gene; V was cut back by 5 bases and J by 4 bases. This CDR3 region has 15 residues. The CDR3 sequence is CASSPGTGGYNEQFF. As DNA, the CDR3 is TGTGCCAGCAGTCCCGGGACAGGGGGATACAATGAGCAGTTCTTC.

This CDR3 is CASGAGSGNTIYF. In nucleotides, the CDR3 is TGTGCCAGCGGCGCAGGCTCTGGAAACACCATATATTTT. The genes are TRBV2 and TRBJ1-3; D unresolved. CDR3 size: 13 residues. Germline CDR1 is SNHLY and CDR2 is FYNNEI. V was shortened by 8 bases and J by 0 bases, with 8 bases between the two germline ends.

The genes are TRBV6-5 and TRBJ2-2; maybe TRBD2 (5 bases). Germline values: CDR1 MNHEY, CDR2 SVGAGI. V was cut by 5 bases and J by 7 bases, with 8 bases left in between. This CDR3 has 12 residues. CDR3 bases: TGTGCCAGCAGTCGGGGTGGCGGGGAGCTGTTTTTT. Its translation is CASSRGGGELFF.

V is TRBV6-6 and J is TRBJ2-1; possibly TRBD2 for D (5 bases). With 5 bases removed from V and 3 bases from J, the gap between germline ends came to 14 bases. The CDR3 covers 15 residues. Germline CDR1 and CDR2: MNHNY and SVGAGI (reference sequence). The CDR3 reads CASSLRGRIYNEQFF. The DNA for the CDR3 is TGTGCCAGCAGTCTCCGGGGTAGGATCTACAATGAGCAGTTCTTC.

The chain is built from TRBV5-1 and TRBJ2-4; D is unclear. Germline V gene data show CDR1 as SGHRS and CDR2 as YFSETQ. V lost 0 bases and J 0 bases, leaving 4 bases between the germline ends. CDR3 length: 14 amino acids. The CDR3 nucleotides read TGCGCCAGCAGCTTGGGACTAGCCAAAAACATTCAGTACTTC. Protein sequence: CASSLGLAKNIQYF.

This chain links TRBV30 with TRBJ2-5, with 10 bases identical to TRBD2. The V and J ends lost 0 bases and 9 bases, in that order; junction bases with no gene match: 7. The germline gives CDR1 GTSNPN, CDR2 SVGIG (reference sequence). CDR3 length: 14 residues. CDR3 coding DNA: TGTGCCTGGAGTGTACAAGCGGGAGGGGGGGCCCAGTACTTC. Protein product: CAWSVQAGGGAQYF.